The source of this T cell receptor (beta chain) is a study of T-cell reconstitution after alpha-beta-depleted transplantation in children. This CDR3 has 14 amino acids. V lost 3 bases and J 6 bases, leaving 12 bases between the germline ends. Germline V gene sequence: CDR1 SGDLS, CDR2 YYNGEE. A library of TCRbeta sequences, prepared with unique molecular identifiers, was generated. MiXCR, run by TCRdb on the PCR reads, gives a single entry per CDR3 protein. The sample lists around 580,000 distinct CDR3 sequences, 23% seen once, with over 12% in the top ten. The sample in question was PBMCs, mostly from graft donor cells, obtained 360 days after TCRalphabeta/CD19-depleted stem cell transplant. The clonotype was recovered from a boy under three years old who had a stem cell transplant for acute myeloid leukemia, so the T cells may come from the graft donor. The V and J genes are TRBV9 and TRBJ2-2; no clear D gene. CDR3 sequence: CASSARLVAGELFF. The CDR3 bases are TGTGCCAGCAGCGCTCGACTTGTGGCCGGGGAGCTGTTTTTT.